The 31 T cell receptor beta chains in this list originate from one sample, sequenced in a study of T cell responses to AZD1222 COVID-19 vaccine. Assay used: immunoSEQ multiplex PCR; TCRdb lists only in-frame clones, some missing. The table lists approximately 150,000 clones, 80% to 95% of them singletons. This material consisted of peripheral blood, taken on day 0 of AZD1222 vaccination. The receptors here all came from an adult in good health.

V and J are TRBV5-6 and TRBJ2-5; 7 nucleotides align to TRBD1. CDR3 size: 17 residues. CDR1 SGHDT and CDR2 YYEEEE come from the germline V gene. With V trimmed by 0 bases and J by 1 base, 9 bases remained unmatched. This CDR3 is CASSLAPGQVPQETQYF. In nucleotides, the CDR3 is TGTGCCAGCAGCTTGGCCCCAGGACAGGTACCCCAAGAGACCCAGTACTTC.

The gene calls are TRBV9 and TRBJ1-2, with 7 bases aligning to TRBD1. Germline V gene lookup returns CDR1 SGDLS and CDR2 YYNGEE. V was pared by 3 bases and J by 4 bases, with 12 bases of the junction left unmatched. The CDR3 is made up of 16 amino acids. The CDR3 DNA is TGTGCCAGCAGCGCCGACCCACAGGGGTCATCCTATGGCTACACCTTC. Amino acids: CASSADPQGSSYGYTF.

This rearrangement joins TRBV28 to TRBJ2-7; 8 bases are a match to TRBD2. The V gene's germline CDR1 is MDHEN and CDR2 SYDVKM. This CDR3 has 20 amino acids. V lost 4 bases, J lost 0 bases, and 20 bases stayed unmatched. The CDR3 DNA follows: TGTGCCAGCAGTTCGCCTCCCCCCCTCACTAGCGGTGCGAGCTCCTACGAGCAGTACTTC. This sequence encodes CASSSPPPLTSGASSYEQYF.

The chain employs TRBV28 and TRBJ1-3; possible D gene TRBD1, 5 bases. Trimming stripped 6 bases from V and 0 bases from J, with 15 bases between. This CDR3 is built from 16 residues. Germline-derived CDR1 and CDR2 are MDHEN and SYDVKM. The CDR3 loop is CASSSVPGSSGNTIYF. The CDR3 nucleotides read TGTGCCAGCAGCTCCGTACCAGGGAGCTCTGGAAACACCATATATTTT. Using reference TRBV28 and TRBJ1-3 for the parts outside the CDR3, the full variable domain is DVKVTQSSRYLVKRTGEKVFLECVQDMDHENMFWYRQDPGLGLRLIYFSYDVKMKEKGDIPEGYSVSREKKERFSLILESASTNQTSMYLCASSSVPGSSGNTIYFGEGSWLTVV.

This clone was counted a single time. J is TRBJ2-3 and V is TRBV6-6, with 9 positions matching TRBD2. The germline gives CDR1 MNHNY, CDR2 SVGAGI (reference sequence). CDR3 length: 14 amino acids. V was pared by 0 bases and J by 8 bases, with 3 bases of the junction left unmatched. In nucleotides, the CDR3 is TGTGCCAGCAGTTACTCTGCGGGGGGGCCTACGCAGTATTTT. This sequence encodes CASSYSAGGPTQYF.

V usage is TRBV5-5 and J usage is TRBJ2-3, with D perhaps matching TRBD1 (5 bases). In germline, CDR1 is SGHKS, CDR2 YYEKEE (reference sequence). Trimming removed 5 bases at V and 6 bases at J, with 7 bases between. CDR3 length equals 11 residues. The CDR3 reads CASSRGDTQYF. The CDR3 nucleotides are TGTGCCAGCAGTAGGGGTGATACGCAGTATTTT.

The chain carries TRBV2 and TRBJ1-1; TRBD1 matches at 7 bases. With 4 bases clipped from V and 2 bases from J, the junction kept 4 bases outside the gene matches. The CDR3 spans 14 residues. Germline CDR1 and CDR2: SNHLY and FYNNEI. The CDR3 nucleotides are TGTGCCAGCAGTGGGACAGGTCCTAACACTGAAGCTTTCTTT. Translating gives CASSGTGPNTEAFF.

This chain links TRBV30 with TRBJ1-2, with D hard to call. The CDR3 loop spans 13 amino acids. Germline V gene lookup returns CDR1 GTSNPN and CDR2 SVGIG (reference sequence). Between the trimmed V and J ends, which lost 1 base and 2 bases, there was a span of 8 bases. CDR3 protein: CAWSARLNYGYTF. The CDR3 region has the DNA TGTGCCTGGAGTGCAAGACTGAACTATGGCTACACCTTC.

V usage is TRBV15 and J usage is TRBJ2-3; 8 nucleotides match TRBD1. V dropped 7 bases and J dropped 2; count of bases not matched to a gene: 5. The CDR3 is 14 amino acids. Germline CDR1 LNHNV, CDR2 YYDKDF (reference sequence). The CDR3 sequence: CATKPGQDTDTQYF. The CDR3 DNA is TGTGCCACCAAACCGGGACAGGACACAGATACGCAGTATTTT.

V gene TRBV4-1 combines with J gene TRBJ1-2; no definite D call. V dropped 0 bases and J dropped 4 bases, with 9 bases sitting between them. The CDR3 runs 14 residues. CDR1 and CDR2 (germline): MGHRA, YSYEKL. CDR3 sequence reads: CASSQDPASYGYTF. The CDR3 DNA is TGCGCCAGCAGCCAAGATCCTGCGAGCTATGGCTACACCTTC.

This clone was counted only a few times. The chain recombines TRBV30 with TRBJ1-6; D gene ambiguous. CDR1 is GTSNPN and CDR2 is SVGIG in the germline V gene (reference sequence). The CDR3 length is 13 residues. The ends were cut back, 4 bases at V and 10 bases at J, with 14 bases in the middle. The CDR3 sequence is CAWKGPGGSPLHF. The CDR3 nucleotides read TGTGCCTGGAAGGGTCCAGGTGGATCACCCCTCCACTTT.

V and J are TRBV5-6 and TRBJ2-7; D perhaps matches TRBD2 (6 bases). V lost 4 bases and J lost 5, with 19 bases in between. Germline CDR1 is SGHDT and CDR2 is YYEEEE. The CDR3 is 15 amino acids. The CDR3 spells CASSPPGGREDEQYF. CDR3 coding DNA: TGTGCCAGCAGCCCCCCAGGCGGTAGGGAGGACGAGCAGTACTTC.

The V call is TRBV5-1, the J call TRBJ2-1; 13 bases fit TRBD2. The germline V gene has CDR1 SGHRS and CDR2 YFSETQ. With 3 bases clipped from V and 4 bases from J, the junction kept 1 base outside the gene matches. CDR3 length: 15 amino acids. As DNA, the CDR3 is TGCGCCAGCAGCTGGACTAGCGGGGGATACAATGAGCAGTTCTTC. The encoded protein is CASSWTSGGYNEQFF.

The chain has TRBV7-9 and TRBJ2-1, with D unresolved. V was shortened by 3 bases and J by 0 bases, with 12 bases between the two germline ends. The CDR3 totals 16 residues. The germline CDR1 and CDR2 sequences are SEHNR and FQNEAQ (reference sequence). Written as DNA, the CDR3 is TGTGCCAGCAGCTTCAGGTCGCTCCGCTCCTACAATGAGCAGTTCTTC. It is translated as CASSFRSLRSYNEQFF.

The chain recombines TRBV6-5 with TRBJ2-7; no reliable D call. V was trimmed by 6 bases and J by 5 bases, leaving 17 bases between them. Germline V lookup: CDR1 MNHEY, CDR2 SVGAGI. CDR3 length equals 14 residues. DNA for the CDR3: TGTGCCAGCAGCGACCGGGTGGCCTACGACGAGCAGTACTTC. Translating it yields CASSDRVAYDEQYF.

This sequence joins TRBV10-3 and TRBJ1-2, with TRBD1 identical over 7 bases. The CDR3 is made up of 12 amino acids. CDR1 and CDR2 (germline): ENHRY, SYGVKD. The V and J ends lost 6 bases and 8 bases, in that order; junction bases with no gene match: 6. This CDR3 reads CAISDRATGYTF. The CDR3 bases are TGTGCCATCAGCGACAGGGCGACGGGCTACACCTTC.

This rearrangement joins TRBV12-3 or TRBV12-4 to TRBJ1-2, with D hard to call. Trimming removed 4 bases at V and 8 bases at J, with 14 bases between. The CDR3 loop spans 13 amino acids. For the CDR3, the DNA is TGTGCCAGCAGTTGGGGATTTCAAGGGGGCTACACCTTC. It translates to CASSWGFQGGYTF.

CDR3: CASSHRGKGEKLFF. CDR3 nucleotides: TGTGCCAGCAGCCACAGGGGGAAAGGAGAAAAACTGTTTTTT. The gene calls are TRBV2 and TRBJ1-4; 8 bases map to TRBD1. This CDR3 has 14 amino acids. V lost 6 bases and J lost 8; bases outside the gene matches: 8. Germline V gives CDR1 SNHLY, CDR2 FYNNEI.

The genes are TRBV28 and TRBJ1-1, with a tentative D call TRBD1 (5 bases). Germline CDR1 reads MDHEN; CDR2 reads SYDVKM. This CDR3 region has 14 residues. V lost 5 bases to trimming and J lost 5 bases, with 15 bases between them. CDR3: CASSGGPWGTEAFF. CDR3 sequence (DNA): TGTGCCAGCAGTGGGGGACCGTGGGGGACTGAAGCTTTCTTT.

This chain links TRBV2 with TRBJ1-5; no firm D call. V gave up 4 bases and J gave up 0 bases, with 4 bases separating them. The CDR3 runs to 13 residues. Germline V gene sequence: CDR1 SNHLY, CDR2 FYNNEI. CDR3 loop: CASSGSSNQPQHF. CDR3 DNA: TGTGCCAGCAGTGGGAGTAGCAATCAGCCCCAGCATTTT.

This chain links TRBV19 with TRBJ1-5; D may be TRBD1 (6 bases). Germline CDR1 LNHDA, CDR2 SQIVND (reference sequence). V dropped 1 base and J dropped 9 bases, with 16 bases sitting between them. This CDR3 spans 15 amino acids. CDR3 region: CASSIVQGGFRPQHF. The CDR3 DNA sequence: TGTGCCAGTAGTATAGTACAGGGAGGATTTCGGCCCCAGCATTTT.

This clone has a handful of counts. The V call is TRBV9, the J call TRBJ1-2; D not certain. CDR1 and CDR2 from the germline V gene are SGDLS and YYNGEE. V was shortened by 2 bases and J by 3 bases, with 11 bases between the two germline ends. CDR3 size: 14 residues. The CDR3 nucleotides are TGTGCCAGCAGCGTGGAGGGCGTCGACTATGGCTACACCTTC. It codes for CASSVEGVDYGYTF.

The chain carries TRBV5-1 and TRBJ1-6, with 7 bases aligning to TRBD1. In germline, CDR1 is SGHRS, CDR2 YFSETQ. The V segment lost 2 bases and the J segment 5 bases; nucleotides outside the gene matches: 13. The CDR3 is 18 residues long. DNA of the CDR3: TGCGCCAGCAGCTTAGGAGGGGGCAGCAGCTTAAATAATTCACCCCTCCACTTT. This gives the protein CASSLGGGSSLNNSPLHF.

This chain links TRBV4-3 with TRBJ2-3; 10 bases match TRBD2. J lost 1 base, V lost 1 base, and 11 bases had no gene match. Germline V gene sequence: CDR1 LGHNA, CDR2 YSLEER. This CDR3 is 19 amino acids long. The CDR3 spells CASSQGASGSSWGTDTQYF. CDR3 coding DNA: TGCGCCAGCAGCCAAGGGGCTAGCGGGAGCTCCTGGGGCACAGATACGCAGTATTTT.

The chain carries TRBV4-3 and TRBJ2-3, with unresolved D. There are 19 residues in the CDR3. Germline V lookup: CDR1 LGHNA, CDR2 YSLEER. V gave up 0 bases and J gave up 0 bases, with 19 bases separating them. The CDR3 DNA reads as TGCGCCAGCAGCCAAGATGTGTTGCCTACCCGCCCTAGCACAGATACGCAGTATTTT. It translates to CASSQDVLPTRPSTDTQYF.

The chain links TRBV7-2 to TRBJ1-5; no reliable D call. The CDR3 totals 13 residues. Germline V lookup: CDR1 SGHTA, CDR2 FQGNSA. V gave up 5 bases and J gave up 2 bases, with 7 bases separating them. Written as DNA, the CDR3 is TGTGCCAGCAGCCCGAGGGGCAATCAGCCCCAGCATTTT. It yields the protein CASSPRGNQPQHF.

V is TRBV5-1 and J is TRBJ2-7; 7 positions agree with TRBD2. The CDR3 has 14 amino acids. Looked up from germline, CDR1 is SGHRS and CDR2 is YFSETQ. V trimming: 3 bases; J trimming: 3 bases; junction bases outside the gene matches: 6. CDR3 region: CASSSQGDYYEQYF. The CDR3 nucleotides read TGCGCCAGCAGCTCACAAGGGGACTACTACGAGCAGTACTTC.

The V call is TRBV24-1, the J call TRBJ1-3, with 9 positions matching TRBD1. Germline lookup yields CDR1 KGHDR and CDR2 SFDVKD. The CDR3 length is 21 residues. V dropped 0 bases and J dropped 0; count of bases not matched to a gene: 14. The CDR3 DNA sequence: TGTGCCACCAGTGATTTGAGCACCCCGGGACAGGGCAATTACTCTGGAAACACCATATATTTT. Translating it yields CATSDLSTPGQGNYSGNTIYF.

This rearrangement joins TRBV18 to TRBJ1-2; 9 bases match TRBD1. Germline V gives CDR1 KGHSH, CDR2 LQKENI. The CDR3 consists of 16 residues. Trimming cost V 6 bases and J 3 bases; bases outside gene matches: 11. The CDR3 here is CASSHTSGQGDYGYTF. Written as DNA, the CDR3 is TGTGCCAGCTCCCATACCTCGGGACAGGGTGACTATGGCTACACCTTC.

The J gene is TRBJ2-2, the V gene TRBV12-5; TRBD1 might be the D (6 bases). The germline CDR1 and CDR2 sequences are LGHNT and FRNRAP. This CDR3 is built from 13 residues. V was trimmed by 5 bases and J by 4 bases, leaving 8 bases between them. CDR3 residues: CASGRGGTGELFF. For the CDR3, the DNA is TGTGCTAGTGGTCGAGGGGGCACCGGGGAGCTGTTTTTT.

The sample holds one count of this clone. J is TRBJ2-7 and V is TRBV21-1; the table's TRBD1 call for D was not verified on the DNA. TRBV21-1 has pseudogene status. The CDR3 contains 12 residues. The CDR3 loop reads CASTGSSYEQYF. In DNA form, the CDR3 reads TGTGCCAGCACAGGAAGCTCCTACGAGCAGTACTTC.